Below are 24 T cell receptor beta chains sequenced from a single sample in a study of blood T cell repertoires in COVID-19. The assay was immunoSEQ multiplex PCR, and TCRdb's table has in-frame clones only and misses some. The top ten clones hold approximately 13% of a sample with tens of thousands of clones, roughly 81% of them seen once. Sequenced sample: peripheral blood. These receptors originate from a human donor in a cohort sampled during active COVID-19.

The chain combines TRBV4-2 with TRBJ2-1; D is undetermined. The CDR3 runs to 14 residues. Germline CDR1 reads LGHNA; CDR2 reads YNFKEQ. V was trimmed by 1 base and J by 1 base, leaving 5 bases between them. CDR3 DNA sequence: TGTGCCAGCAGCCAAGTCCCTTCCTACAATGAGCAGTTCTTC. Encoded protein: CASSQVPSYNEQFF.

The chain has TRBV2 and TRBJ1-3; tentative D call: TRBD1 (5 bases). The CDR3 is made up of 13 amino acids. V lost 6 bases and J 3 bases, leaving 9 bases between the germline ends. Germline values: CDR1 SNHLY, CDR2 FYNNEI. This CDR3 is CASRGEGGNTIYF. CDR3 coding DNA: TGTGCCAGCAGGGGGGAGGGTGGAAACACCATATATTTT.

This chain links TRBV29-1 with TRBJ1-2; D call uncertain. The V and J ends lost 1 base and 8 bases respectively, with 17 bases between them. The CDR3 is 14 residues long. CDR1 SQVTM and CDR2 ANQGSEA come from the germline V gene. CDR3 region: CSVEVLLRAGGYTF. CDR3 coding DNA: TGCAGCGTTGAAGTCCTTCTGAGGGCTGGGGGCTACACCTTC.

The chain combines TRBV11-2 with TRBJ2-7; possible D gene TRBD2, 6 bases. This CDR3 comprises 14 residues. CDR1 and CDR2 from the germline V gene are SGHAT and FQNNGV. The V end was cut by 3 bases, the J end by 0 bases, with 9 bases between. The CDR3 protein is CASSFGGGSYEQYF. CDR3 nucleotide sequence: TGTGCCAGCAGCTTCGGGGGTGGCTCCTACGAGCAGTACTTC.

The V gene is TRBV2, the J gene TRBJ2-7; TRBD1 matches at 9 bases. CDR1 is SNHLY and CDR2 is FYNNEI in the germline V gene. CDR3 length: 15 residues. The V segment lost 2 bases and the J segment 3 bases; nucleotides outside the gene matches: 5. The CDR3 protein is CASSELPGQGYEQYF. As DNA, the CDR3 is TGTGCCAGCAGTGAACTACCGGGACAGGGCTACGAGCAGTACTTC.

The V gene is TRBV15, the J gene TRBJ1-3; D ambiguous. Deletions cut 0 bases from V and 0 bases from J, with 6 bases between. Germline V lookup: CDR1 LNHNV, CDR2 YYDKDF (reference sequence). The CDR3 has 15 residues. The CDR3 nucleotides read TGTGCCACCAGCAGAGATACTGGCTCTGGAAACACCATATATTTT. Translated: CATSRDTGSGNTIYF.

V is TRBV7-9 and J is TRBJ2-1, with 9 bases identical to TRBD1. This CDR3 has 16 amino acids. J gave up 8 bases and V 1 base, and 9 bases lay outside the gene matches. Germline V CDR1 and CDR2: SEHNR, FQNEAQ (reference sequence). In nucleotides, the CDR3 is TGTGCCAGCAGCTTAGGGGGACAGGGTCGCGGTCATGAGCAGTTCTTC. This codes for CASSLGGQGRGHEQFF.

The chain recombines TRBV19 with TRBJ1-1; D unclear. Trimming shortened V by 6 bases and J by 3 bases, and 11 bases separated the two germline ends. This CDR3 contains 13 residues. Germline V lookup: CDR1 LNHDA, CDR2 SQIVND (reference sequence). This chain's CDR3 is CASRHPGYTEAFF. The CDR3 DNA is TGTGCCAGTAGGCACCCGGGTTACACTGAAGCTTTCTTT.

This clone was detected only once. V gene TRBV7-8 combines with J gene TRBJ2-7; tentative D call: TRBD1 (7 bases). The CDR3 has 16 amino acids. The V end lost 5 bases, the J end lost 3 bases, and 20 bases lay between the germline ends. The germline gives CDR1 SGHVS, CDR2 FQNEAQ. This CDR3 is CASSRAGTPGGYEQYF. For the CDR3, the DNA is TGTGCCAGCAGCCGAGCCGGGACTCCAGGGGGCTACGAGCAGTACTTC. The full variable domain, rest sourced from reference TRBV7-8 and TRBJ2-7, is GAGVSQSPRYKVAKRGQDVALRCDPISGHVSLFWYQQALGQGPEFLTYFQNEAQLDKSGLPSDRFFAERPEGSVSTLKIQRTQQEDSAVYLCASSRAGTPGGYEQYFGPGTRLTVT.

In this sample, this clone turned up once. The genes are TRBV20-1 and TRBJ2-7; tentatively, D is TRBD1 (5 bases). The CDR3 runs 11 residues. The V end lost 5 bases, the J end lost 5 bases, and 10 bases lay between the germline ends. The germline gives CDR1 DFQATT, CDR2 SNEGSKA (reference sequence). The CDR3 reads CSAEGVDEQYF. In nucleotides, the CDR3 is TGCAGTGCTGAAGGGGTGGACGAGCAGTACTTC.

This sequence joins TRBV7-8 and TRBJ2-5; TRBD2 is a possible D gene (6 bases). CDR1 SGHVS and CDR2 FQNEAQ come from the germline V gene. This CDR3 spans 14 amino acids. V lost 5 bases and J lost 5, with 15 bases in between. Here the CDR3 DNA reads TGTGCCAGCAGCCTAGATCCAGGGAGGGAGACCCAGTACTTC. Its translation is CASSLDPGRETQYF.

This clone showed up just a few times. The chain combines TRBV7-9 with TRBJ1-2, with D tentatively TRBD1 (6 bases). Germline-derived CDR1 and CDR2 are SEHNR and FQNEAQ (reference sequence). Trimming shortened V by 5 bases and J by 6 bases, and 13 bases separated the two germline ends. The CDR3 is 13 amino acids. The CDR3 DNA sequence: TGTGCCAGCAGCCTAGACAGGCCTCATGGCTACACCTTC. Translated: CASSLDRPHGYTF.

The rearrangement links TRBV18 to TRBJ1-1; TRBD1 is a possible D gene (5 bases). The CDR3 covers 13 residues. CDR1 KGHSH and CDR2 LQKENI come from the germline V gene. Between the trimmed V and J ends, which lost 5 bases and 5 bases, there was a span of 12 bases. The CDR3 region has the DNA TGTGCCAGCTCAGGGGCCCTGGGGACTGAAGCTTTCTTT. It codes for CASSGALGTEAFF.

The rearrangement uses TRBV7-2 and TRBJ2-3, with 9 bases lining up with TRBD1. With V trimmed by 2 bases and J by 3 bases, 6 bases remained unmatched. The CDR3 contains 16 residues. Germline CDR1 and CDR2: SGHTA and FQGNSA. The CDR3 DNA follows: TGTGCCAGCAGCTTAACCGGACAGGGGTCTACAGATACGCAGTATTTT. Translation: CASSLTGQGSTDTQYF. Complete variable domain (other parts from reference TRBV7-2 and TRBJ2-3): GAGVSQSPSNKVTEKGKDVELRCDPISGHTALYWYRQSLGQGLEFLIYFQGNSAPDKSGLPSDRFSAERTGGSVSTLTIQRTQQEDSAVYLCASSLTGQGSTDTQYFGPGTRLTVL.

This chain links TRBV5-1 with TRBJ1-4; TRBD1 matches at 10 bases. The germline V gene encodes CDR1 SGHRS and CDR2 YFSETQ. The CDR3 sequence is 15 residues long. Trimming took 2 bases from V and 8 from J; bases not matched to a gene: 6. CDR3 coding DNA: TGCGCCAGCAGCTTAAGCGGGACAGGGGAGGAAAAACTGTTTTTT. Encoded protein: CASSLSGTGEEKLFF.

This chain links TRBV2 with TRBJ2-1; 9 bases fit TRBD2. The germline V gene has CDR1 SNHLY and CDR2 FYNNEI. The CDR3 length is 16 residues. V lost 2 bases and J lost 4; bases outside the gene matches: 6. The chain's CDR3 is CASSESPSGGYNEQFF. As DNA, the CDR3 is TGTGCCAGCAGTGAATCCCCCAGCGGGGGGTACAATGAGCAGTTCTTC.

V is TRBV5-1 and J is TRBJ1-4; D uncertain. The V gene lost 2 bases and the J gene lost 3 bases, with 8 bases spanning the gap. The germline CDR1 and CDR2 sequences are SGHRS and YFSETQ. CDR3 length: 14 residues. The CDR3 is CASSFDGPNEKLFF. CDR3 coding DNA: TGCGCCAGCAGCTTCGATGGCCCTAATGAAAAACTGTTTTTT.

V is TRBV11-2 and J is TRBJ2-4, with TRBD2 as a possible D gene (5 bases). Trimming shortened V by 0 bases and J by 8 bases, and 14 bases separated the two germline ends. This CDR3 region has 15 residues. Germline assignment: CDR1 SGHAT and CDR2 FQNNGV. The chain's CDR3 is CASSLDPGGVDIQYF. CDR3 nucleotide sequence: TGTGCCAGCAGCTTAGATCCCGGAGGAGTAGACATTCAGTACTTC.

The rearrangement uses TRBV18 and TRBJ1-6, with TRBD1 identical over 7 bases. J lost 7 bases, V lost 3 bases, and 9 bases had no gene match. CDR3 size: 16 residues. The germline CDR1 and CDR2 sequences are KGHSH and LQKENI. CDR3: CASSPDRARANSPLHF. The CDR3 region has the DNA TGTGCCAGCTCACCCGACAGGGCTAGGGCGAATTCACCCCTCCACTTT. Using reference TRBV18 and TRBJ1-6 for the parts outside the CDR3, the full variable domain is NAGVMQNPRHLVRRRGQEARLRCSPMKGHSHVYWYRQLPEEGLKFMVYLQKENIIDESGMPKERFSAEFPKEGPSILRIQQVVRGDSAAYFCASSPDRARANSPLHFGNGTRLTVT.

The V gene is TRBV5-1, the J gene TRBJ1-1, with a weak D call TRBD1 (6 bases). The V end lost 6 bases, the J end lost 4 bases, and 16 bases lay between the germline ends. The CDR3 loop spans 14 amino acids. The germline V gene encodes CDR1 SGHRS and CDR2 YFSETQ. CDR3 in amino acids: CASNQGRAGTEAFF. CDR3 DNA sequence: TGCGCCAGCAACCAGGGGAGGGCAGGCACTGAAGCTTTCTTT. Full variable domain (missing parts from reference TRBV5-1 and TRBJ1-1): KAGVTQTPRYLIKTRGQQVTLSCSPISGHRSVSWYQQTPGQGLQFLFEYFSETQRNKGNFPGRFSGRQFSNSRSEMNVSTLELGDSALYLCASNQGRAGTEAFFGQGTRLTVV.

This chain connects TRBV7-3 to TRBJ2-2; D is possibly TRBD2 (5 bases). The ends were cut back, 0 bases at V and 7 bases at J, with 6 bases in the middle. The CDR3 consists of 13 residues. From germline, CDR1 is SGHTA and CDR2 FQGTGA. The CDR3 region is CASSLTGVGELFF. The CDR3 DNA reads TGTGCCAGCAGCTTAACCGGGGTCGGGGAGCTGTTTTTT.

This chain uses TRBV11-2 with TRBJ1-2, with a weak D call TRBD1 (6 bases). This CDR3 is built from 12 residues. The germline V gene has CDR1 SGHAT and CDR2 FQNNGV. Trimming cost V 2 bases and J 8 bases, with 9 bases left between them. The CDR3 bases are TGTGCCAGCAGCTTAAGCCAGGGGGGCTACACCTTC. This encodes CASSLSQGGYTF.

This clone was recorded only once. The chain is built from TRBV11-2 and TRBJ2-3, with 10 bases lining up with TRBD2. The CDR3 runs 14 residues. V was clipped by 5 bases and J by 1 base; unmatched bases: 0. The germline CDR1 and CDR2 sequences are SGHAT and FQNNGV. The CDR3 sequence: CASSLAGGTDTQYF. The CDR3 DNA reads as TGTGCCAGCAGCCTAGCGGGGGGCACAGATACGCAGTATTTT. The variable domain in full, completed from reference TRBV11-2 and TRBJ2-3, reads EAGVAQSPRYKIIEKRQSVAFWCNPISGHATLYWYQQILGQGPKLLIQFQNNGVVDDSQLPKDRFSAERLKGVDSTLKIQPAKLEDSAVYLCASSLAGGTDTQYFGPGTRLTVL.

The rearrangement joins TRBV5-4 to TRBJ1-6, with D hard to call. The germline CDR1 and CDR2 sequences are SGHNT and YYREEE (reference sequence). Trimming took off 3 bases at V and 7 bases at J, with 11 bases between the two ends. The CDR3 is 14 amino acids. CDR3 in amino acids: CASSSDGENSPLHF. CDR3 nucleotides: TGTGCCAGCAGCTCGGACGGGGAAAATTCACCCCTCCACTTT. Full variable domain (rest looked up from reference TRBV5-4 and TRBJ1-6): ETGVTQSPTHLIKTRGQQVTLRCSSQSGHNTVSWYQQALGQGPQFIFQYYREEENGRGNFPPRFSGLQFPNYSSELNVNALELDDSALYLCASSSDGENSPLHFGNGTRLTVT.